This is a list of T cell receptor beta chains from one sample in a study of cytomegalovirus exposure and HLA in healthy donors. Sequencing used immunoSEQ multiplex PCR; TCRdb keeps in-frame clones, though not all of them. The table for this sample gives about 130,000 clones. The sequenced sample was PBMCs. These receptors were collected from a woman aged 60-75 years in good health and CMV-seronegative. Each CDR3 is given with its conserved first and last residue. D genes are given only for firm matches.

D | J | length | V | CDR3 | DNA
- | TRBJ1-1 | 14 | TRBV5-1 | CASSLVQSNTEAFF | TGCGCCAGCAGCTTGGTACAGTCGAACACTGAAGCTTTCTTT
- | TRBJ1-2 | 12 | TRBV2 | CASREDSYGYTF | TGTGCCAGCAGGGAAGACAGCTATGGCTACACCTTC
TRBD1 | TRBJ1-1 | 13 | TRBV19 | CASSIQGVTEAFF | TGTGCCAGTAGTATACAGGGGGTAACTGAAGCTTTCTTT
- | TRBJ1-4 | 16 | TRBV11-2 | CASSLVPRTTNEKLFF | TGTGCCAGCAGCTTAGTTCCCAGAACAACTAATGAAAAACTGTTTTTT
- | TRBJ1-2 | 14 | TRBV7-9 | CASSSRRSDYGYTF | TGTGCCAGCAGCTCGAGAAGGAGTGACTATGGCTACACCTTC
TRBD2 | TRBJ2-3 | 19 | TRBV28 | CASSLSKPPSGGSTDTQYF | TGTGCCAGCAGTCTCTCAAAGCCTCCTAGCGGGGGGAGCACAGATACGCAGTATTTT
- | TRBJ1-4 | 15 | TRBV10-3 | CAISESWGRDEKLFF | TGTGCCATCAGTGAGTCTTGGGGGCGAGATGAAAAACTGTTTTTT
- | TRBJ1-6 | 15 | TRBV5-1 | CASSPTQGRYSPLHF | TGCGCCAGCAGCCCGACTCAGGGCCGATATTCACCCCTCCACTTT
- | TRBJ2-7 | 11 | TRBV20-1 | CSAADSYEQYF | TGCAGTGCTGCGGACAGTTACGAGCAGTACTTC
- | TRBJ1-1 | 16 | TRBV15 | CATSRGRVGRADEAFF | TGTGCCACCAGCAGAGGAAGGGTTGGCAGGGCAGATGAAGCTTTCTTT
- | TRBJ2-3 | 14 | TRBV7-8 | CASSPFGVADTQYF | TGTGCCAGCAGCCCCTTCGGTGTTGCAGATACGCAGTATTTT
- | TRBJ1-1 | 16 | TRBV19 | CASSFNPRARDTEAFF | TGTGCCAGTAGTTTTAACCCCAGGGCTAGGGACACTGAAGCTTTCTTT
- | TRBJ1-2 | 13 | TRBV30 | CAWRTETNYGYTF | TGTGCCTGGAGGACAGAAACTAACTATGGCTACACCTTC
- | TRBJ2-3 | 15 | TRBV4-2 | CASSLGGGSADTQYF | TGTGCCAGCAGCCTCGGTGGGGGGAGTGCAGATACGCAGTATTTT
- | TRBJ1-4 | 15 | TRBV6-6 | CASSSSTGSNEKLFF | TGTGCCAGCAGTTCCTCGACAGGTTCTAATGAAAAACTGTTTTTT
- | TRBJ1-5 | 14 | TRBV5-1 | CASSSDGRGQPQHF | TGCGCCAGCAGCTCCGATGGAAGGGGGCAGCCCCAGCATTTT
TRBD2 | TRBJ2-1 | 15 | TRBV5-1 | CASSLPAGVGDEQFF | TGCGCCAGCAGCTTGCCAGCGGGAGTTGGGGATGAGCAGTTCTTC
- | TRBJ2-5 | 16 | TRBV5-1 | CASSLGVSEYQETQYF | TGCGCCAGCAGCTTGGGTGTTTCGGAGTACCAAGAGACCCAGTACTTC
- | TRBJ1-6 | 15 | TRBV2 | CASSVQGADNSPLHF | TGTGCCAGCAGTGTCCAAGGGGCCGATAATTCACCCCTCCACTTT
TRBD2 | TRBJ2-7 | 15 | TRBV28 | CASSFTSGSSYEQYF | TGTGCCAGCAGTTTCACTAGCGGGAGTAGTTACGAGCAGTACTTC
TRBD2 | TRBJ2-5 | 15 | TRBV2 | CASLGPSGGGETQYF | TGTGCCAGCTTGGGGCCTAGCGGTGGGGGGGAGACCCAGTACTTC
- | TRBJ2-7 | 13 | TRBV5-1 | CASSDTTGSEQYF | TGCGCCAGCAGCGATACGACAGGATCCGAGCAGTACTTC
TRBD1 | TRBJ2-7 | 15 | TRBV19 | CASSSGQGSGDEQYF | TGTGCCAGTAGTTCCGGACAGGGATCTGGGGACGAGCAGTACTTC
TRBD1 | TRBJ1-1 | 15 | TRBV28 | CASSLRGQLWTEAFF | TGTGCCAGCAGTTTACGGGGACAGCTCTGGACTGAAGCTTTCTTT
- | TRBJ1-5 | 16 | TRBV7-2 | CASSPIRGFDNQPQHF | TGTGCCAGCAGCCCCATTCGCGGGTTTGACAATCAGCCCCAGCATTTT
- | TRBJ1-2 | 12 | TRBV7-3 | CASSSGNYGYTF | TGTGCCAGCAGCTCCGGGAACTATGGCTACACCTTC
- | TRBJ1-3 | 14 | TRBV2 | CASRWLTSGNTIYF | TGTGCCAGCAGGTGGCTTACCTCTGGAAACACCATATATTTT
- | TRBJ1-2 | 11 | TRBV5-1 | CASTEGFGYTF | TGCGCCAGCACCGAGGGTTTTGGCTACACCTTC
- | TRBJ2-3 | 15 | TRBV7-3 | CASRQTQGSADTQYF | TGTGCCAGCAGACAGACCCAGGGGTCAGCAGATACGCAGTATTTT
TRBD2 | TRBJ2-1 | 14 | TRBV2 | CASTRLAGPKGQFF | TGTGCCAGCACGCGGCTAGCGGGTCCTAAGGGCCAGTTCTTC
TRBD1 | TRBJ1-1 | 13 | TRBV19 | CASSIGRGTEAFF | TGTGCCAGTAGTATAGGCAGGGGGACTGAAGCTTTCTTT
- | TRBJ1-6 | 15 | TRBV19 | CASSIEAQGNSPLHF | TGTGCCAGTAGTATAGAGGCACAGGGCAATTCACCCCTCCACTTT
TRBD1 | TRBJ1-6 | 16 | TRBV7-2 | CASSFGAGQGGSPLHF | TGTGCCAGCAGCTTCGGAGCGGGACAGGGAGGTTCACCCCTCCACTTT
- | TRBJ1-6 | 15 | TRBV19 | CASSLTELYNSPLHF | TGTGCCAGTAGTTTGACAGAACTCTATAATTCACCCCTCCACTTT
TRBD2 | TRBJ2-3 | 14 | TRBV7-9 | CASSFSGRADTQYF | TGTGCCAGCAGCTTTAGCGGGAGAGCAGATACGCAGTATTTT
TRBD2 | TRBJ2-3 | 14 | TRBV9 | CASSVGSRTSPQYF | TGTGCCAGCAGCGTAGGAAGTCGGACTAGCCCGCAGTATTTT
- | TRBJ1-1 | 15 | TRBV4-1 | CASSPPLRRDTEAFF | TGCGCCAGCAGCCCCCCGCTACGGAGGGACACTGAAGCTTTCTTT
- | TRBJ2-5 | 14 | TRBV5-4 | CASSTGLGGETQYF | TGTGCCAGCAGCACCGGCTTGGGGGGTGAGACCCAGTACTTC
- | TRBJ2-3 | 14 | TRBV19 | CASSSGGNSDTQYF | TGTGCCAGTAGTAGCGGGGGCAACTCAGATACGCAGTATTTT
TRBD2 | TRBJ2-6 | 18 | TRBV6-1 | CASSEYGSGRAGANVLTF | TGTGCCAGCAGTGAATATGGTAGCGGGAGGGCAGGGGCCAACGTCCTGACTTTC
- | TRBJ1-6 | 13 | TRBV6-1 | CASSEGGWRALHF | TGTGCCAGCAGTGAAGGGGGTTGGAGGGCCCTCCACTTT
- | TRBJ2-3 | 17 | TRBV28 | CASSLGTVSGLTDTQYF | TGTGCCAGCAGTTTAGGTACTGTAAGCGGGCTCACAGATACGCAGTATTTT
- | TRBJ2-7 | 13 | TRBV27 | CASSLHSSYEQYF | TGTGCCAGCAGTTTACACTCCTCCTACGAGCAGTACTTC